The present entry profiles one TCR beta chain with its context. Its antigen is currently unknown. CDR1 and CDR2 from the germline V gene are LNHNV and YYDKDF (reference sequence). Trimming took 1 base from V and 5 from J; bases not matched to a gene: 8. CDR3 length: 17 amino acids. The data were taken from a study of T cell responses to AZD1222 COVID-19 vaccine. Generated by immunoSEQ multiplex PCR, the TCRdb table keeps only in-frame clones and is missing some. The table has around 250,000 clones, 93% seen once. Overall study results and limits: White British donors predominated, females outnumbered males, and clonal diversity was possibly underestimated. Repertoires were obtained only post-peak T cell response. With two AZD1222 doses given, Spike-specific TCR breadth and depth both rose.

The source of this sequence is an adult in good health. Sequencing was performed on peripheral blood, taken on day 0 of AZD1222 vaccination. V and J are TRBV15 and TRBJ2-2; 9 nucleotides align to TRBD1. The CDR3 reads CATSRALGTGWTGELFF. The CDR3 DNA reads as TGTGCCACCAGCAGAGCCCTAGGGACAGGGTGGACCGGGGAGCTGTTTTTT. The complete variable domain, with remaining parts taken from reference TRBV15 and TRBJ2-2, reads DAMVIQNPRYQVTQFGKPVTLSCSQTLNHNVMYWYQQKSSQAPKLLFHYYDKDFNNEADTPDNFQSRRPNTSFCFLDIRSPGLGDTAMYLCATSRALGTGWTGELFFGEGSRLTVL.